The present T cell receptor (beta chain) was sequenced within a study of blood T cell repertoires in COVID-19. V was trimmed by 3 bases and J by 3 bases, leaving 9 bases between them. This CDR3 contains 13 residues. CDR1 and CDR2 (germline): SGHRS, YFSETQ. Method: immunoSEQ multiplex PCR; TCRdb's copy keeps in-frame clones and lacks some. The sample lists 140,000 to 150,000 clones; around 73% were seen once. The specimen was PBMCs or T cells enriched from blood (not recorded which). The chain joins TRBV5-1 to TRBJ1-2; a weak D match, TRBD1 (5 bases). The clonotype comes from a woman between 50 and 59 years old who had recovered from COVID-19. CDR3 sequence reads: CASSSAGDYGYTF. The CDR3 DNA reads as TGCGCCAGCAGCTCCGCGGGGGACTATGGCTACACCTTC.